The 6 T cell receptor beta chains below were found in one sample sequenced in a study of blood T cell repertoires in COVID-19. Repertoires were generated with immunoSEQ multiplex PCR, while TCRdb's copy carries only in-frame clones and drops some. The sample carries about 250,000 clones, 80% to 90% recorded once. Sequenced input: peripheral blood. Source of these receptors: a young man with acute or convalescent COVID-19.

The chain couples TRBV25-1 to TRBJ1-4; D not certain. CDR1 and CDR2 (germline): MGHDK, SYGVNS. The CDR3 sequence is 15 residues long. V was cut by 3 bases and J by 1 base, with 9 bases left in between. CDR3 DNA sequence: TGTGCCAGCAGTGATTCCCGGGGAACTAATGAAAAACTGTTTTTT. Its protein product is CASSDSRGTNEKLFF. Filled out from reference TRBV25-1 and TRBJ1-4, the complete variable domain reads EADIYQTPRYLVIGTGKKITLECSQTMGHDKMYWYQQDPGMELHLIHYSYGVNSTEKGDLSSESTVSRIRTEHFPLTLESARPSHTSQYLCASSDSRGTNEKLFFGSGTQLSVL.

This sequence joins TRBV5-1 and TRBJ2-6, with D perhaps TRBD1 (6 bases). Trimming took off 4 bases at V and 2 bases at J, with 10 bases between the two ends. The germline V gene encodes CDR1 SGHRS and CDR2 YFSETQ. The CDR3 consists of 15 residues. The CDR3 DNA sequence: TGCGCCAGCAGCCGGACAGAAACTGGGGCCAACGTCCTGACTTTC. Amino acids: CASSRTETGANVLTF.

In its sample, this clone was seen many times. The chain carries TRBV6-5 and TRBJ2-2; no clear D. The CDR3 loop spans 14 amino acids. The V end was cut by 10 bases, the J end by 0 bases, with 12 bases between. Germline assignment: CDR1 MNHEY and CDR2 SVGAGI. This CDR3 reads CATKIEPNTGELFF. CDR3 nucleotides: TGTGCCACCAAGATCGAGCCGAACACCGGGGAGCTGTTTTTT.

J is TRBJ1-5 and V is TRBV7-9, with D unclear. Germline CDR1 and CDR2: SEHNR and FQNEAQ (reference sequence). Trimming left V 2 bases short and J 1 base short, with 3 bases between. This CDR3 has 13 amino acids. The CDR3 is CASSLLSNQPQHF. As DNA, the CDR3 is TGTGCCAGCAGCTTATTAAGCAATCAGCCCCAGCATTTT.

This chain connects TRBV5-8 to TRBJ2-1; 9 nucleotides match TRBD1. The V gene end was trimmed by 4 bases and the J gene end by 2 bases; junction bases not matched to a gene: 7. The CDR3 loop spans 16 amino acids. Germline V gives CDR1 SGHTS, CDR2 YDEGEE. CDR3 nucleotide sequence: TGTGCCAGCAGCGGGAACAGGGGGCTTACCTACAATGAGCAGTTCTTC. This encodes CASSGNRGLTYNEQFF.

This clone appeared a single time. This chain connects TRBV6-5 to TRBJ2-1; 14 bases map to TRBD2. V dropped 4 bases and J dropped 7; count of bases not matched to a gene: 3. Looked up from germline, CDR1 is MNHEY and CDR2 is SVGAGI. The CDR3 has 15 residues. The CDR3 DNA reads TGTGCCAGCAGTTCGGGACTAGCGGGAGTGAATGAGCAGTTCTTC. Its protein is CASSSGLAGVNEQFF.